This T cell receptor (beta chain) was found in a study of human T cells and chemical hapten exposure. Study details: Patch tests put 0.01% DPC on the upper back, read at 6 days.

TCRdb reanalysed the RACE reads using MiXCR and keeps one entry per CDR3 protein. The sample yields just under 350,000 distinct CDR3 sequences, 5.5% to 8% seen once. Time point described: patch test 1, 2 weeks after DPC sensitization. The treatment was: therapeutic diphenylcyclopropenone sensitization with weekly scalp DPC. There are many counts of this clonotype. The V segment lost 5 bases and the J segment 3 bases; nucleotides outside the gene matches: 8. There are 16 residues in the CDR3. The V gene's germline CDR1 is PRHDT and CDR2 FYEKMQ (reference sequence). This chain joins TRBV13 and TRBJ2-1; 9 bases are shared with TRBD2. This specimen was whole blood, taken in connection with sensitization to the hapten diphenylcyclopropenone (DPC). The TCR originated in a woman aged 18-29 years with alopecia areata. Some clones in this sample may be carry-over from other donors' samples. The CDR3 loop is CASSERSGGRYNEQFF. The CDR3 DNA follows: TGTGCCAGCAGCGAGCGTAGCGGGGGTCGCTACAATGAGCAGTTCTTC.